The rows below give T cell receptor beta chains drawn from one sample of a study of CD8+ T cells in alopecia areata. Assay used: immunoSEQ multiplex PCR; TCRdb lists only in-frame clones, some missing. The sample shows 160,000 or so clones, about 70% of them seen only once. The sequences come from CD8+ T cells sorted from blood, collected at week 0. The receptors here all came from a human donor with alopecia areata. Both conserved end residues are trimmed from each CDR3.

V: TRBV29-1; J: TRBJ2-7; CDR3: SVAGDSYEQY
V: TRBV7-3; J: TRBJ2-3; CDR3: ASSFSGGTTDTQY
V: TRBV7-9; J: TRBJ1-5; CDR3: ASSGGQGHDQPQH
V: TRBV4-1; J: TRBJ2-2; CDR3: ASSQAGRDRGLTGELF
V: TRBV30; J: TRBJ1-2; CDR3: AWTGADYGYT
V: TRBV19; J: TRBJ2-2; CDR3: ASSAPNTGELF
V: TRBV6-5; J: TRBJ1-5; CDR3: ASSYGSADQPQH
V: TRBV29-1; J: TRBJ1-3; CDR3: SVVTGVELNTIY
V: TRBV27; J: TRBJ2-5; CDR3: ASSLRGETQY
V: TRBV11-2; J: TRBJ2-7; CDR3: ASSLDRNLAYEQY
V: TRBV30; J: TRBJ1-1; CDR3: AWSPGTGTSSTEAF
V: TRBV5-6; J: TRBJ2-7; CDR3: ASSLGPGEQY
V: TRBV7-8; J: TRBJ2-5; CDR3: ASSPGRLADPQETQY
V: TRBV15; J: TRBJ1-5; CDR3: ATSRGRGQPQH
V: TRBV6-1; J: TRBJ2-7; CDR3: ATTRDRFFYEQY
V: TRBV29-1; J: TRBJ2-5; CDR3: SANPGDRDSSYQETQY
V: TRBV29-1; J: TRBJ2-3; CDR3: SVEGGRDTQY
V: TRBV7-8; J: TRBJ2-5; CDR3: ASREDRTGGQETQY
V: TRBV13; J: TRBJ2-7; CDR3: ASSHGRSEQY
V: TRBV5-6; J: TRBJ2-1; CDR3: ASSSFPGTSIGNEQF
V: TRBV9; J: TRBJ1-5; CDR3: ASSPSPNQPQH
V: TRBV2; J: TRBJ1-2; CDR3: ASTLRAGGYT
V: TRBV12-5; J: TRBJ2-5; CDR3: ASGPAGPQETQY
V: TRBV6-1; J: TRBJ1-3; CDR3: ASSGTPGHEGNTIY
V: TRBV5-6; J: TRBJ2-3; CDR3: ASSLGVDTQY
V: TRBV9; J: TRBJ2-3; CDR3: ASSVGGGSTDTQY
V: TRBV25-1; J: TRBJ1-1; CDR3: ASRVGYTEAF
V: TRBV23-1; J: TRBJ2-6; CDR3: ASSPRDSVSGANVLT
V: TRBV2; J: TRBJ1-5; CDR3: ASSEGFDQPQH
V: TRBV7-3; J: TRBJ2-7; CDR3: ASSATGINEQY
V: TRBV27; J: TRBJ1-1; CDR3: ASRHKKTGFTEAF
V: TRBV7-9; J: TRBJ2-5; CDR3: ASSQEGANQETQY
V: TRBV7-3; J: TRBJ2-3; CDR3: ASRRGDTQY
V: TRBV11-2; J: TRBJ2-5; CDR3: ASSPEVGGKTQY
V: TRBV2; J: TRBJ2-3; CDR3: ASRGTGGY
V: TRBV30; J: TRBJ2-3; CDR3: AWSVRLPRDTQY
V: TRBV27; J: TRBJ2-5; CDR3: ASSKQGPGETQY
V: TRBV5-6; J: TRBJ2-1; CDR3: ASSSPVWSSGATNNEQF
V: TRBV19; J: TRBJ1-5; CDR3: ASSLWGQGDQPQH
V: TRBV30; J: TRBJ2-2; CDR3: AWRRENTGELF
V: TRBV7-2; J: TRBJ2-1; CDR3: ASSLGGGEQF
V: TRBV7-9; J: TRBJ2-2; CDR3: ASSAPSSGGFAGELF
V: TRBV5-6; J: TRBJ2-5; CDR3: ASSLGPGNGETQY
V: TRBV11-2; J: TRBJ1-2; CDR3: ASSTRVRLDT
V: TRBV6-5; J: TRBJ1-2; CDR3: TSSYSDGGYGYT
V: TRBV5-6; J: TRBJ1-6; CDR3: ASSFGTGGLGSPLH
V: TRBV13; J: TRBJ2-7; CDR3: ASSLGPGSYEQY
V: TRBV29-1; J: TRBJ2-7; CDR3: SVDGQGTFGVEQY
V: TRBV6-5; J: TRBJ2-2; CDR3: ASSWDRGAGELF
V: TRBV4-1; J: TRBJ1-5; CDR3: ASSPRDGGQPQH
V: TRBV15; J: TRBJ2-1; CDR3: ATSREQVINEQF
V: TRBV5-6; J: TRBJ1-1; CDR3: ASSGTSREAF
V: TRBV29-1; J: TRBJ1-2; CDR3: TTEQGTNYGYT
V: TRBV5-6; J: TRBJ2-1; CDR3: ASSLESSYNEQF
V: TRBV7-6; J: TRBJ2-5; CDR3: ASSLNPILQETQY